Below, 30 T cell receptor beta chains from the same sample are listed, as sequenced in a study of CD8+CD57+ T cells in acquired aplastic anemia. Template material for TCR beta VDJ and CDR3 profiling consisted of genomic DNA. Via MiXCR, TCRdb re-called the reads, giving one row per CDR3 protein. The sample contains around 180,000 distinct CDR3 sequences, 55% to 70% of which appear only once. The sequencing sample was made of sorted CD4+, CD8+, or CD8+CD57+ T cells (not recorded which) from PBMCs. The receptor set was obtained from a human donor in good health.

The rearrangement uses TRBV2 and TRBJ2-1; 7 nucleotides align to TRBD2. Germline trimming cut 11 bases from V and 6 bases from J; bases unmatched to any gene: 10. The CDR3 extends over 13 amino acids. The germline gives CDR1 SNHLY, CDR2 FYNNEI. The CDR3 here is CAGGGTRRNEQFF. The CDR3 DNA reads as TGTGCCGGGGGGGGGACTCGCCGCAATGAGCAGTTCTTC.

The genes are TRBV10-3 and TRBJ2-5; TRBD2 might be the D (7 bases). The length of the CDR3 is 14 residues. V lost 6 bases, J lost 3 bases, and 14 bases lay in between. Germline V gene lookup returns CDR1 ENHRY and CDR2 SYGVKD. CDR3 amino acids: CAIRGPGGEETQYF. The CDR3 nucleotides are TGTGCCATCAGGGGCCCGGGGGGCGAAGAGACCCAGTACTTC.

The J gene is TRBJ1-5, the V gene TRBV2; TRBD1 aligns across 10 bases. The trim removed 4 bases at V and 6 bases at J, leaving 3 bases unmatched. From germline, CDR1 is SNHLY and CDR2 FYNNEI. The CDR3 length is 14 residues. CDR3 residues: CASSVWDRGQPQHF. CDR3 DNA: TGTGCCAGCAGTGTGTGGGACAGGGGTCAGCCCCAGCATTTT.

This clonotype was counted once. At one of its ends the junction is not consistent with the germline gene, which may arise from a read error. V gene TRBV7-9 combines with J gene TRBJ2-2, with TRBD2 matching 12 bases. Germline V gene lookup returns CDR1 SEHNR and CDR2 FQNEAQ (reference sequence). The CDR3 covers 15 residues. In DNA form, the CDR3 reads TGTGCCAGCACCGAACTAGCGGGGGGCCCCGGGGAGCTGTTCTTT. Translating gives CASTELAGGPGELFF.

The CDR3 spells CSAPTGSGANVLTF. The CDR3 DNA sequence: TGCAGTGCTCCAACGGGTTCTGGGGCCAACGTCCTGACTTTC. V and J are TRBV20-1 and TRBJ2-6; the D is unclear. Trimming pared 5 bases from V and 1 base from J, leaving 9 bases between. The CDR3 sequence is 14 residues long. CDR1 and CDR2 from the germline V gene are DFQATT and SNEGSKA (reference sequence).

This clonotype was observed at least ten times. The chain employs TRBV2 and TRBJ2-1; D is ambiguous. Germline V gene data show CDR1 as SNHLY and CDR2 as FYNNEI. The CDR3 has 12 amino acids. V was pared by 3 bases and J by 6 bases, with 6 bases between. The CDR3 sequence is CASSESTNEQFF. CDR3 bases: TGTGCCAGCAGTGAGTCCACCAATGAGCAGTTCTTC.

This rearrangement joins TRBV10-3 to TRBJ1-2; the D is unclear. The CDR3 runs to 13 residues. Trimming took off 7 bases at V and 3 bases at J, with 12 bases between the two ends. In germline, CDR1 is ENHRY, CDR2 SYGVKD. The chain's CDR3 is CAITGTPDYGYTF. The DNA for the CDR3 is TGTGCCATCACTGGTACGCCGGACTATGGCTACACCTTC.

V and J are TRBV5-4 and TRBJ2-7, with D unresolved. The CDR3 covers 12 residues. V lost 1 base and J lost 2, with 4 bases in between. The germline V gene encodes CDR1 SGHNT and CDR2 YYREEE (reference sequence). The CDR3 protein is CASSLYPYEQYF. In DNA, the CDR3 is TGTGCCAGCAGCTTGTACCCCTACGAGCAGTACTTC.

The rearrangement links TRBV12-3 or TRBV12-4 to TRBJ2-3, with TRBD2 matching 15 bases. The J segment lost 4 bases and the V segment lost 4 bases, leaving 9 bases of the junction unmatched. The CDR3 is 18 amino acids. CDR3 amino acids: CASSSLGLAGGPPDTQYF. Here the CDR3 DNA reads TGTGCCAGCAGTTCTCTGGGACTAGCGGGGGGCCCCCCAGATACGCAGTATTTT.

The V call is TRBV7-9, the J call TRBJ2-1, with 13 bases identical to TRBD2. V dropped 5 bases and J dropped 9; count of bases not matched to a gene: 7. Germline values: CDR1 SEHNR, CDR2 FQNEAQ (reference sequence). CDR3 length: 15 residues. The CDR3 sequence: CASSRGTSGKSEQFF. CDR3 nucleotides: TGTGCCAGCAGCCGAGGGACTAGCGGGAAGAGTGAGCAGTTCTTC.

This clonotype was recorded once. CDR3 amino acids: CASATRQGNNEQYF. The CDR3 nucleotides read TGTGCCAGCGCAACCCGACAGGGTAACAACGAGCAGTACTTC. The chain employs TRBV2 and TRBJ2-7, with 7 bases lining up with TRBD1. V lost 8 bases and J lost 5; bases outside the gene matches: 12. The germline V gene encodes CDR1 SNHLY and CDR2 FYNNEI. This CDR3 comprises 14 residues. The entire variable domain, with the rest obtained from reference TRBV2 and TRBJ2-7, is as follows: EPEVTQTPSHQVTQMGQEVILRCVPISNHLYFYWYRQILGQKVEFLVSFYNNEISEKSEIFDDQFSVERPDGSNFTLKIRSTKLEDSAMYFCASATRQGNNEQYFGPGTRLTVT.

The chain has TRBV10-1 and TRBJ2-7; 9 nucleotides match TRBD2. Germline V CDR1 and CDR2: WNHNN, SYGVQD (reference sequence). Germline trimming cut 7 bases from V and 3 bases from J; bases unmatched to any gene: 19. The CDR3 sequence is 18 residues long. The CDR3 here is CASKLLLASGNFSYEQYF. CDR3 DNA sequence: TGCGCCAGCAAGCTACTCCTGGCTAGCGGGAATTTTAGCTACGAGCAGTACTTC.

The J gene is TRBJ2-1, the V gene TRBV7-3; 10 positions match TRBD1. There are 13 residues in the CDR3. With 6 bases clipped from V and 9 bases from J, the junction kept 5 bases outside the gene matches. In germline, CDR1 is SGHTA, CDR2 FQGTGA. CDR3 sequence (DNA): TGTGCCAGCAGTTACCGGGACAGGGGTGAGCAGTTCTTC. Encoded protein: CASSYRDRGEQFF.

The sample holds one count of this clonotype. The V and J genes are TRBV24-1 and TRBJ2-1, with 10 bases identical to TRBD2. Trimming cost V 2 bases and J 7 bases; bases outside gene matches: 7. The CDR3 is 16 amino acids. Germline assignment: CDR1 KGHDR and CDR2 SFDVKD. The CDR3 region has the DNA TGTGCCACCAGTGATTCCAGCGGGGGGGCCTGGAATGAGCAGTTCTTC. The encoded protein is CATSDSSGGAWNEQFF.

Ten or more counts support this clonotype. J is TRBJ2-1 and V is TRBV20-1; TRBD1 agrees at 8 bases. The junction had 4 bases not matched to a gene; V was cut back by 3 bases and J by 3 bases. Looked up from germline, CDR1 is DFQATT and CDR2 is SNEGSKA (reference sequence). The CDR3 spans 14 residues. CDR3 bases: TGCAGTGCTAGGGACAGGGCGGGCTACAATGAGCAGTTCTTC. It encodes CSARDRAGYNEQFF.

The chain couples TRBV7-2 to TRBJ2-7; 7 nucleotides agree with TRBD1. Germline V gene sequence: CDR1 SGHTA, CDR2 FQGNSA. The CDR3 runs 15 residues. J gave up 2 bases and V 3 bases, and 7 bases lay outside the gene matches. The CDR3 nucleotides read TGTGCCAGCAGCTTTAGTGGGCAGGGGGCCTACGAGCAGTACTTC. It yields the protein CASSFSGQGAYEQYF.

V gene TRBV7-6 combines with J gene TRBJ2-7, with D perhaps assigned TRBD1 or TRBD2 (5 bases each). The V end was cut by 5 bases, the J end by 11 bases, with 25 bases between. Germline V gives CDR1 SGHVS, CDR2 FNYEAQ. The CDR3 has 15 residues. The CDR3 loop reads CASSPDGQGPTREYF. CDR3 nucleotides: TGTGCCAGCAGCCCCGATGGCCAGGGTCCTACGAGGGAGTACTTC.

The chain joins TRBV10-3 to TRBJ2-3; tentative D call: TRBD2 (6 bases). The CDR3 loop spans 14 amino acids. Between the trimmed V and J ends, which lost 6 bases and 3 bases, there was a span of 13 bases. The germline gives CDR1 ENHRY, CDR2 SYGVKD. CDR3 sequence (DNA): TGTGCCATCAGCCAGACTAGTAGTACAGATACGCAGTATTTT. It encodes CAISQTSSTDTQYF.

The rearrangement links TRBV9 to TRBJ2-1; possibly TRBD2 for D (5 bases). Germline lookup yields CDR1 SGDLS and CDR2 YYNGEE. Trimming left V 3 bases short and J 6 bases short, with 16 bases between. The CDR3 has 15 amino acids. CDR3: CASSEVGLTANEQFF. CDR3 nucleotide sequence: TGTGCCAGCAGCGAGGTCGGACTGACGGCCAATGAGCAGTTCTTC.

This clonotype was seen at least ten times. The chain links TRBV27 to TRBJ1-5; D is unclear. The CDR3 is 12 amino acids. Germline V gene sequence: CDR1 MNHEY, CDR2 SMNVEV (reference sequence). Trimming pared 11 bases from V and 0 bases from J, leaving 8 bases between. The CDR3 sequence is CASGHSNQPQHF. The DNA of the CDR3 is TGTGCCTCCGGTCATAGCAATCAGCCCCAGCATTTT.

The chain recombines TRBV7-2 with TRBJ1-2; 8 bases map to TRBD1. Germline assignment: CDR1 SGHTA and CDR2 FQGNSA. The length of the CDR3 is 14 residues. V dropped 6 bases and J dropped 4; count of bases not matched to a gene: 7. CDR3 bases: TGTGCCAGCAGTCAAACAGGGGGTATCTATGGCTACACCTTC. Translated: CASSQTGGIYGYTF.

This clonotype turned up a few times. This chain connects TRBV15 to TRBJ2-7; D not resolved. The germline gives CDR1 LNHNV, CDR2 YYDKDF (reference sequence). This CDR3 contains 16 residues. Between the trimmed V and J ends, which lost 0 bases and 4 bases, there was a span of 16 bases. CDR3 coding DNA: TGTGCCACCAGCAGAGATTATTCGGGTACCCGTTACGAGCAGTACTTC. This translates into CATSRDYSGTRYEQYF.

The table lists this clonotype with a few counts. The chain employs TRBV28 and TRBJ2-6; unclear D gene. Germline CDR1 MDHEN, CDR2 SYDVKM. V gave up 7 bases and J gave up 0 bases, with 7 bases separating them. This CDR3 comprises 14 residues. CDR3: CASTLVSGANVLTF. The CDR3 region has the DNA TGTGCCAGCACCCTAGTCTCTGGGGCCAACGTCCTGACTTTC.

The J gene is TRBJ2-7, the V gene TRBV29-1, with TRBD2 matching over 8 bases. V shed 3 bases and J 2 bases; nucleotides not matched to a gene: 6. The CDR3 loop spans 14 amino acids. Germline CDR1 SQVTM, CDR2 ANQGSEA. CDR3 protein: CSVDPPSGPYEQYF. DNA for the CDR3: TGCAGCGTTGACCCCCCTAGCGGGCCCTACGAGCAGTACTTC.

The CDR3 sequence is CASSLAEGDTDEKLFF. CDR3 DNA sequence: TGTGCCAGCAGCTTAGCGGAGGGGGACACAGATGAAAAACTGTTTTTT. The chain recombines TRBV7-9 with TRBJ1-4; possible D gene TRBD1, 6 bases. The V end was cut by 0 bases, the J end by 6 bases, with 14 bases between. The length of the CDR3 is 16 residues. The germline V gene has CDR1 SEHNR and CDR2 FQNEAQ (reference sequence).

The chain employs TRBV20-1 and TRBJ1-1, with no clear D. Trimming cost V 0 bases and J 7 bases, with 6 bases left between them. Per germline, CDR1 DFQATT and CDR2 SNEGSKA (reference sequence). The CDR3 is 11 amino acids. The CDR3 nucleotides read TGCAGTGCTAGAGATTGGAGTGAAGCTTTCTTT. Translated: CSARDWSEAFF.

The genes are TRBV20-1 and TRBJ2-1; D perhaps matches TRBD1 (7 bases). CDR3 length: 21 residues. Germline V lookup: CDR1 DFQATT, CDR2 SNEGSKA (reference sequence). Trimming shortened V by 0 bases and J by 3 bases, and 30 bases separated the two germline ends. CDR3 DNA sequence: TGCAGTGCTAGAGATGCGGGAACCAAGACAGGGCTAGGCCCCTTCTACAATGAGCAGTTCTTC. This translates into CSARDAGTKTGLGPFYNEQFF.

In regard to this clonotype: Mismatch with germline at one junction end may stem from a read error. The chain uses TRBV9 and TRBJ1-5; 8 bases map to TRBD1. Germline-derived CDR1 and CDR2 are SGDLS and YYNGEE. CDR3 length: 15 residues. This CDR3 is CASSPTGVGNQPQHF. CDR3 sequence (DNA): TGTGCCAGCAGCCCGACAGGGGTGGGCAATCAGCCCCAGCACTTT.

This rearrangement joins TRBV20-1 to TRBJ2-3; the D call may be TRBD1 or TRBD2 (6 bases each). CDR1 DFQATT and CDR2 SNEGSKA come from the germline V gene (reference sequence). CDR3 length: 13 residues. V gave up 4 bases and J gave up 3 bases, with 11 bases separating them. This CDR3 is CSATRGRTDTQYF. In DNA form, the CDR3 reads TGCAGTGCTACCCGGGGGCGAACAGATACGCAGTATTTT.

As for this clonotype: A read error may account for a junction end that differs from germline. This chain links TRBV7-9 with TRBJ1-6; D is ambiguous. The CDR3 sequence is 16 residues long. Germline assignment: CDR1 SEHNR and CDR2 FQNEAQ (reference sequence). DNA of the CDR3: TGTGCCAGCAGCCCTAAGCCTGGGGTGGATAATTCGCCCCTCCACTTT. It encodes CASSPKPGVDNSPLHF.